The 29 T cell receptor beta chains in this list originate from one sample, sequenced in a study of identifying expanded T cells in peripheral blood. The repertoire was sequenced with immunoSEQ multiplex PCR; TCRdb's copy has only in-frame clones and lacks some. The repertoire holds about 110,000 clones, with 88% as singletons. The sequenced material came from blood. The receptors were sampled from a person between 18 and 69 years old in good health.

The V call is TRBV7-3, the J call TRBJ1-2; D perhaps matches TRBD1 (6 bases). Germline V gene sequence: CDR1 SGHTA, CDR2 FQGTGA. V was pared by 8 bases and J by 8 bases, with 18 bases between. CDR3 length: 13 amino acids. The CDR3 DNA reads TGTGCCAGCGAAGGACAGCCGGGTGAAGGCTACACCTTC. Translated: CASEGQPGEGYTF.

CDR3 loop: CASSLARGPVSSYNEQFF. For the CDR3, the DNA is TGTGCCAGCAGCTTAGCTCGAGGACCCGTGAGCTCCTACAATGAGCAGTTCTTC. The V and J genes are TRBV7-8 and TRBJ2-1, with D unclear. The CDR3 sequence is 18 residues long. Per germline, CDR1 SGHVS and CDR2 FQNEAQ. Trimming shortened V by 0 bases and J by 0 bases, and 15 bases separated the two germline ends.

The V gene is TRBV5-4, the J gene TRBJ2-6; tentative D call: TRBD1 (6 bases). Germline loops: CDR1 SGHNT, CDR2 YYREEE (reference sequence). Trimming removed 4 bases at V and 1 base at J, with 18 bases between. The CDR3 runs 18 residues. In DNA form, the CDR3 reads TGTGCCAGCAGCGCAAGACAGGCCTCCGGATCTGGGGCCAACGTCCTGACTTTC. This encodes CASSARQASGSGANVLTF.

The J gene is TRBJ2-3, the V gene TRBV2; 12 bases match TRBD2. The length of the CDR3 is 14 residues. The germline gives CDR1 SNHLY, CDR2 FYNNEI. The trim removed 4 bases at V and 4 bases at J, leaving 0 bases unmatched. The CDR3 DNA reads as TGTGCCAGCAGTGCTAGCGGGGGGGCAGATACGCAGTATTTT. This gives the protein CASSASGGADTQYF.

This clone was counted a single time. The chain's CDR3 is CASSAGFEAFF. Here the CDR3 DNA reads TGTGCCAGCAGTGCGGGGTTTGAAGCTTTCTTT. V is TRBV25-1 and J is TRBJ1-1; D is ambiguous. The V gene's germline CDR1 is MGHDK and CDR2 SYGVNS. V was clipped by 4 bases and J by 7 bases, with 7 bases between them. The CDR3 is 11 residues long.

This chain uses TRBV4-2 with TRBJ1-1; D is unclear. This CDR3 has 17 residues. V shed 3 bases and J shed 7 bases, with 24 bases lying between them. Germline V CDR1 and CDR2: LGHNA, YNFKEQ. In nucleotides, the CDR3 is TGTGCCAGCAGCCACTGGGGTAATGAGGAGCTTGAGGGTGAAGCTTTCTTT. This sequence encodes CASSHWGNEELEGEAFF.

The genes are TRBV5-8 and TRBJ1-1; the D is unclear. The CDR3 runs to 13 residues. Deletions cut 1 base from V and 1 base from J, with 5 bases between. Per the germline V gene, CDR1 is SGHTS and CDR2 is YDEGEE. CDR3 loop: CASSLTANTEAFF. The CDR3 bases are TGTGCCAGCAGCTTGACAGCGAACACTGAAGCTTTCTTT.

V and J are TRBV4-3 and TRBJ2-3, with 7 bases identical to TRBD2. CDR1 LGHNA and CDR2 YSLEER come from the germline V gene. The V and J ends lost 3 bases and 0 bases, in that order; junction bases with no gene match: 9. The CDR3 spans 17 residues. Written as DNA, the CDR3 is TGCGCCAGCAGCCAGGGACGGCGGGGGAGCAGCACAGATACGCAGTATTTT. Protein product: CASSQGRRGSSTDTQYF.

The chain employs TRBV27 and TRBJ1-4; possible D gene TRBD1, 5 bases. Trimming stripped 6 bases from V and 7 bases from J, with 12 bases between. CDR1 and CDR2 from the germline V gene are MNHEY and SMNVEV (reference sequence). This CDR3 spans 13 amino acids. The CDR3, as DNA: TGTGCCAGCAGCCTCCGGGGGAGTGAAAAACTGTTTTTT. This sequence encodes CASSLRGSEKLFF.

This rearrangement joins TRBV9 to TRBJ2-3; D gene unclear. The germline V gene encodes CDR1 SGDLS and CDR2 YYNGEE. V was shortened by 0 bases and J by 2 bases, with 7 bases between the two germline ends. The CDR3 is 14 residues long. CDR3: CASSVAVYTDTQYF. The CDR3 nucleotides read TGTGCCAGCAGCGTAGCTGTGTACACAGATACGCAGTATTTT.

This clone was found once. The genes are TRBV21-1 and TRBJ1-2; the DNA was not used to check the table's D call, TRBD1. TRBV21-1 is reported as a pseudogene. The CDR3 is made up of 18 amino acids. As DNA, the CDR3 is TGTGCCAGCAGCAAAGCGCTACCTGCTTTGGGGACAGGGTATGGCTACACCTTC. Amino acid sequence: CASSKALPALGTGYGYTF.

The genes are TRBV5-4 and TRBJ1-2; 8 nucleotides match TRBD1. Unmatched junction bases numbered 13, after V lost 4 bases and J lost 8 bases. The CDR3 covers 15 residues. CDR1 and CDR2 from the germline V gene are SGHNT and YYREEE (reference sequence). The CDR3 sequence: CASSQELQGAQGYTF. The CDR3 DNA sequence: TGTGCCAGCAGCCAAGAGCTTCAGGGGGCGCAAGGCTACACCTTC.

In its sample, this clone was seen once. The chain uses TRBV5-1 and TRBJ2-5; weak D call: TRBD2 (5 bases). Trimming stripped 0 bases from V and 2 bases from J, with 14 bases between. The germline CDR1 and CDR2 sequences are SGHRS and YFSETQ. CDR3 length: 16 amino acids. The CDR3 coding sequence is TGCGCCAGCAGCTTGGTAGCGCGAACTGCTCAAGAGACCCAGTACTTC. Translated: CASSLVARTAQETQYF.

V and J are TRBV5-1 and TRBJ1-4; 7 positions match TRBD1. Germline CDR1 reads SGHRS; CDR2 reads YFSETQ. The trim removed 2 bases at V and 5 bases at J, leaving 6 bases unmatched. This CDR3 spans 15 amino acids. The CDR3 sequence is CASSLRDSLNEKLFF. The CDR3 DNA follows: TGCGCCAGCAGCTTAAGGGACAGCCTAAATGAAAAACTGTTTTTT.

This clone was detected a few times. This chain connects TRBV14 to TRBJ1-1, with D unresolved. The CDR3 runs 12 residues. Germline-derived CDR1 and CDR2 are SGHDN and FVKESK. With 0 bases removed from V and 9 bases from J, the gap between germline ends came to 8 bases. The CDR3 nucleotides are TGTGCCAGCAGCCAAGAGACCGGTCAAGCTTTCTTT. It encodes CASSQETGQAFF.

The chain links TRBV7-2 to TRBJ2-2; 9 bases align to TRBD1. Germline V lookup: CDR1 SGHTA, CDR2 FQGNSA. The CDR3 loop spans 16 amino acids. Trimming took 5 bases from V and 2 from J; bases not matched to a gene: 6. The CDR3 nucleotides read TGTGCCAGCAGCACATACAGGGGGCTAAACACCGGGGAGCTGTTTTTT. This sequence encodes CASSTYRGLNTGELFF.

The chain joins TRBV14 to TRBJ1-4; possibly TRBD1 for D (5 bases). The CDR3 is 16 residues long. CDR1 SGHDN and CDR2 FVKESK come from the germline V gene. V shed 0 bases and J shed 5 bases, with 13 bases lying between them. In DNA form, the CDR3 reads TGTGCCAGCAGCCAAGAATGGGACCGACAGAATGAAAAACTGTTTTTT. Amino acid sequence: CASSQEWDRQNEKLFF.

CDR3 DNA sequence: TGTGCCAGCTCACGCGGGAGGGATTTGGTTGACTATGGCTACACCTTC. It translates to CASSRGRDLVDYGYTF. The chain joins TRBV18 to TRBJ1-2; D is unclear. The CDR3 length is 16 residues. The V gene lost 4 bases and the J gene lost 3 bases, with 18 bases spanning the gap. Germline V gene lookup returns CDR1 KGHSH and CDR2 LQKENI.

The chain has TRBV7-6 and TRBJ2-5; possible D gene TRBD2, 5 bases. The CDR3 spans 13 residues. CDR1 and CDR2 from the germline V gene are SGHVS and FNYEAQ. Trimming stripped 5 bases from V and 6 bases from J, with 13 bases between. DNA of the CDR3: TGTGCCAGCAGCCATGACGGGAAGAAGACCCAGTACTTC. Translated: CASSHDGKKTQYF.

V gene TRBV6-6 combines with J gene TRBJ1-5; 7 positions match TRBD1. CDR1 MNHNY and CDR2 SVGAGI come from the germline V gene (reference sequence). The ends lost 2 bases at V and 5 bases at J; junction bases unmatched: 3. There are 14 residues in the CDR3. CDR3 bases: TGTGCCAGCAGTTACGCCACAGGGGATCAGCCCCAGCATTTT. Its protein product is CASSYATGDQPQHF.

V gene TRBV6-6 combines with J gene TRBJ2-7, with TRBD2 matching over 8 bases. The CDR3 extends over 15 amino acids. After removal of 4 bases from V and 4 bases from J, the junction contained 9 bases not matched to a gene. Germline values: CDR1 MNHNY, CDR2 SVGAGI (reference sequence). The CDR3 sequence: CASSFRGGGIYEQYF. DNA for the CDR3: TGTGCCAGCAGTTTTCGGGGCGGGGGGATTTACGAGCAGTACTTC.

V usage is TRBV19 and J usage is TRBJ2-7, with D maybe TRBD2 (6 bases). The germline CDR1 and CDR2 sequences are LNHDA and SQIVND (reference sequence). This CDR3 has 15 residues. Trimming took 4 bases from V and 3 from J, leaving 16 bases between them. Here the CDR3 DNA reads TGTGCCAGTAGTAACGGGGGTGGCTATCTCTACGAGCAGTACTTC. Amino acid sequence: CASSNGGGYLYEQYF.

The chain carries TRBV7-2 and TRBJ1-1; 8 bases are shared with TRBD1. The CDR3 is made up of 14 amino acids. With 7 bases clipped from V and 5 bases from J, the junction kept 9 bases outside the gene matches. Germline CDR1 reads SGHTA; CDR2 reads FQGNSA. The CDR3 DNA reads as TGTGCCAGCACCACCACAGGGGGAATGACTGAAGCTTTCTTT. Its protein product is CASTTTGGMTEAFF.

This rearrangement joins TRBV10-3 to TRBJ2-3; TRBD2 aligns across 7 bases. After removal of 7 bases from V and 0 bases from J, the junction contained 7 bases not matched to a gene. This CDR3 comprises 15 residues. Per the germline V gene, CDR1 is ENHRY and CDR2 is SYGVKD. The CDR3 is CAITPGSGSTDTQYF. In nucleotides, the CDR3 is TGTGCCATCACCCCGGGTAGCGGGAGCACAGATACGCAGTATTTT.

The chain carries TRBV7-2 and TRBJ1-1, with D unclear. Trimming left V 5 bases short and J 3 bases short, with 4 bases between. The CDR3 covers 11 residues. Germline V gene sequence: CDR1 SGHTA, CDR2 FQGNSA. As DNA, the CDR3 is TGTGCCAGCAGCCGAGACACTGAAGCTTTCTTT. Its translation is CASSRDTEAFF.

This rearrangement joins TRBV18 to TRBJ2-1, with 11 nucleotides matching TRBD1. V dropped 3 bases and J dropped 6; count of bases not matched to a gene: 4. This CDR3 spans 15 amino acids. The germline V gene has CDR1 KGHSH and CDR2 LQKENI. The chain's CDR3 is CASSPGTGGSNEQFF. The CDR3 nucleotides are TGTGCCAGCTCACCCGGGACAGGGGGGAGCAATGAGCAGTTCTTC.

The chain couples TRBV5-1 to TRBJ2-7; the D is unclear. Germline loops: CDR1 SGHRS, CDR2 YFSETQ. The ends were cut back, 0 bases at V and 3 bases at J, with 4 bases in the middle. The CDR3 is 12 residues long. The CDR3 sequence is CASSLVGYEQYF. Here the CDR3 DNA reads TGCGCCAGCAGCTTGGTCGGCTACGAGCAGTACTTC.

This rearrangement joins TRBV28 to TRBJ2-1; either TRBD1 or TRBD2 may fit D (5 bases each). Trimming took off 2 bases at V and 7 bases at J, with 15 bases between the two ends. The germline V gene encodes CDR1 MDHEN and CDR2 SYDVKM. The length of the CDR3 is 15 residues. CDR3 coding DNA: TGTGCCAGCAGTTTAGGGGGAACAGGTAGAAATGAGCAGTTCTTC. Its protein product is CASSLGGTGRNEQFF.

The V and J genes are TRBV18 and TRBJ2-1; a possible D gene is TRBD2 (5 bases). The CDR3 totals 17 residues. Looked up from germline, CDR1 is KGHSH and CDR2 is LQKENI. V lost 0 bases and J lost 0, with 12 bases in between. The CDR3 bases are TGTGCCAGCTCACCACCGATTGGTGGGAGCTCCTACAATGAGCAGTTCTTC. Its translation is CASSPPIGGSSYNEQFF.